The 4 T cell receptor beta chains in this list originate from one sample, sequenced in a study of T cells in localized non-small cell lung cancer (dated by TCRdb to between 2020 and 2021). Library preparation used the immunoSEQ multiplex PCR assay. TCRdb stores this immuneACCESS table with in-frame sequences only. Part of the clones is absent; in the studies checked, under half of the shortfall reflects unresolved V genes, and no reason is known for the rest. The sample has 25,000 to 35,000 clones on record, about 80% of them singletons. Jointly, the top ten make up about 15% of the sample. Sequenced material: peripheral blood, taken before any cancer treatment. These receptors originate from a male donor older than 55 with stage III squamous cell lung carcinoma.

The J gene is TRBJ1-5, the V gene TRBV6-1; 12 bases fit TRBD1. Germline CDR1 and CDR2: MNHNS and SASEGT. The CDR3 consists of 14 residues. The V gene end was trimmed by 6 bases and the J gene end by 7 bases; junction bases not matched to a gene: 4. CDR3 coding DNA: TGTGCCAGCAGGCGGGACAGGGGGCCACAGCCCCAGCATTTT. It yields the protein CASRRDRGPQPQHF.

The chain couples TRBV15 to TRBJ2-1, with D perhaps given as TRBD1 or TRBD2 (5 bases each). Germline V gives CDR1 LNHNV, CDR2 YYDKDF (reference sequence). V was clipped by 0 bases and J by 5 bases, with 20 bases between them. The CDR3 has 18 amino acids. In nucleotides, the CDR3 is TGTGCCACCAGCAGAGATTTGGGAATAGGGACGGCTAACAATGAGCAGTTCTTC. This encodes CATSRDLGIGTANNEQFF.

The V gene is TRBV6-1, the J gene TRBJ1-5, with TRBD1 matching 7 bases. There are 16 residues in the CDR3. Unmatched junction bases numbered 7, after V lost 4 bases and J lost 1 base. Germline V lookup: CDR1 MNHNS, CDR2 SASEGT. The CDR3 loop reads CASSGSGGWSNQPQHF. DNA of the CDR3: TGTGCCAGCAGTGGTTCAGGGGGTTGGAGCAATCAGCCCCAGCATTTT.

This chain links TRBV18 with TRBJ1-1; the D gene is possibly TRBD1 (5 bases). Germline V gene sequence: CDR1 KGHSH, CDR2 LQKENI. CDR3 length: 15 amino acids. Trimming took off 3 bases at V and 1 base at J, with 12 bases between the two ends. The chain's CDR3 is CASSPQGSGNTEAFF. The CDR3 nucleotides are TGTGCCAGCTCACCTCAGGGTTCGGGGAACACTGAAGCTTTCTTT.